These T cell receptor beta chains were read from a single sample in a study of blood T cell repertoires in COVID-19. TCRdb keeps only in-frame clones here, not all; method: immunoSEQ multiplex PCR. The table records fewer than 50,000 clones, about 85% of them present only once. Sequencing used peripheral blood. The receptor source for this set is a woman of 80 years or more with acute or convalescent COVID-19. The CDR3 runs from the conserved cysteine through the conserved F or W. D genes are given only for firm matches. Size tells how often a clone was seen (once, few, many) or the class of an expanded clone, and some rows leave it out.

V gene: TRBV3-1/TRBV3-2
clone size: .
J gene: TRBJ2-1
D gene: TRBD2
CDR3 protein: CASSQGWPSGRRSAPNEQFF
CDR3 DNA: TGTGCCAGCAGCCAAGGGTGGCCTAGCGGGAGAAGGTCGGCCCCCAATGAGCAGTTCTTC

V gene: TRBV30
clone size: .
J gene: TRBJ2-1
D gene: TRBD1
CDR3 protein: CAWSVGDREFF
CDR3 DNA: TGTGCCTGGAGTGTAGGGGACAGGGAGTTCTTC

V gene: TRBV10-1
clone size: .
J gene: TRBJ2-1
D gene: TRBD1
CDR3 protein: CASSEDRGEYNEQFF
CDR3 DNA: TGCGCCAGCAGTGAGGACAGGGGCGAGTACAATGAGCAGTTCTTC

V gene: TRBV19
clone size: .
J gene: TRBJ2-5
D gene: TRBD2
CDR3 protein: CASSSTRPGSLSGRATETQYF
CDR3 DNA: TGTGCCAGTAGCTCGACCCGGCCCGGCTCCCTTAGCGGGAGGGCCACCGAGACCCAGTACTTC

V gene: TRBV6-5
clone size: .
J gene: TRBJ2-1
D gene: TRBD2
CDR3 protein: CASSLAGAFNEQFF
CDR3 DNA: TGTGCCAGTTCACTAGCGGGAGCTTTCAATGAGCAGTTCTTC

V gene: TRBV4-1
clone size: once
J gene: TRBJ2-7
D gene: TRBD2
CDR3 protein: CASSQDPPSGTRSSYEQYF
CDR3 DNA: TGCGCCAGCAGCCAAGATCCCCCCAGCGGGACCCGGAGCTCCTACGAGCAGTACTTC

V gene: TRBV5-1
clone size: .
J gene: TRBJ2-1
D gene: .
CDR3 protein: CASSRTGEAYNEQFF
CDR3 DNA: TGCGCCAGCAGCCGAACAGGGGAGGCTTATAATGAGCAGTTCTTC

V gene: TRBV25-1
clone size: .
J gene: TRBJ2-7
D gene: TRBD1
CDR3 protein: CASRATGGSYEQYF
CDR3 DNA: TGTGCCAGCAGGGCTACAGGGGGCTCCTACGAGCAGTACTTC

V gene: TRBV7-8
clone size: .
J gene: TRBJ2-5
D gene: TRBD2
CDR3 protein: CASSSGLAGPQETQYF
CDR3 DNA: TGTGCCAGCAGCTCCGGACTAGCGGGTCCCCAAGAGACCCAGTACTTC

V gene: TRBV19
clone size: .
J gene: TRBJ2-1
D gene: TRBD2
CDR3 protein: CASSIDLASGTYNEQFF
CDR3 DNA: TGTGCCAGTAGTATAGATCTGGCTAGCGGGACCTACAATGAGCAGTTCTTC

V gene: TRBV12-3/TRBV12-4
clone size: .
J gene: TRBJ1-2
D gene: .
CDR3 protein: CASSFGSYGYTF
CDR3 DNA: TGTGCCAGCAGTTTTGGCAGCTATGGCTACACCTTC

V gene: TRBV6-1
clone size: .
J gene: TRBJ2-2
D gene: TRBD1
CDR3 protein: CASSEYRGLGELFF
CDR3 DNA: TGTGCCAGCAGTGAATATAGGGGGCTGGGGGAGCTGTTTTTT

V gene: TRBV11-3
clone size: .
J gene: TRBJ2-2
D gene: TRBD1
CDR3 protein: CASSVDRGVGTGELFF
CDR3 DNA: TGTGCCAGCAGCGTCGACAGGGGAGTCGGCACCGGGGAGCTGTTTTTT

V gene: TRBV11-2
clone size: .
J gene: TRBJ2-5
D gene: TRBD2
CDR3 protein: CASSLDGRDGYQETQYF
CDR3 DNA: TGTGCCAGCAGCTTAGATGGGAGGGACGGCTACCAAGAGACCCAGTACTTC

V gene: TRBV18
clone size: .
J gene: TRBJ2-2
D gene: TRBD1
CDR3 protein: CASSPQGANGELFF
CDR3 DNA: TGTGCCAGCTCACCACAGGGGGCCAACGGGGAGCTGTTTTTT

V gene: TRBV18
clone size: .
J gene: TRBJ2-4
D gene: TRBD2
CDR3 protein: CASSPRSSGNLAKNIQYF
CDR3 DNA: TGTGCCAGCTCACCCCGGTCTAGCGGTAATTTAGCCAAAAACATTCAGTACTTC

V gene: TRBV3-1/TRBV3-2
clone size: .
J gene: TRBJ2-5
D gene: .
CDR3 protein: CASSQGSFQETQYF
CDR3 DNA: TGTGCCAGCAGCCAAGGGAGTTTCCAAGAGACCCAGTACTTC

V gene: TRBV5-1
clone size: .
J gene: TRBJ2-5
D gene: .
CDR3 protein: CASSLGGSYPQETQYF
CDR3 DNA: TGCGCCAGCAGCTTGGGGGGCTCCTACCCCCAAGAGACCCAGTACTTC

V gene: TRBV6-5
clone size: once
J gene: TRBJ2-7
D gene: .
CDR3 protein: CATLGGSYEQYF
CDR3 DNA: TGTGCCACCCTGGGGGGTTCCTACGAGCAGTACTTC

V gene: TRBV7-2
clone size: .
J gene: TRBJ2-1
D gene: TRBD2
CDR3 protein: CASSPASGTSGYNEQFF
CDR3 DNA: TGTGCCAGCAGCCCCGCGTCCGGGACTAGCGGTTACAATGAGCAGTTCTTC

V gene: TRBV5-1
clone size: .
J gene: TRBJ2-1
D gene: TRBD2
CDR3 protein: CASSDTAGSEQFF
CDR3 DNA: TGCGCCAGCAGCGACACAGCGGGAAGTGAGCAGTTCTTC

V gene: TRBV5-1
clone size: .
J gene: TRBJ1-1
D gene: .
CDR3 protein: CASSPQVMKTEAFF
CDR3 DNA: TGCGCCAGCAGCCCACAGGTAATGAAGACTGAAGCTTTCTTT

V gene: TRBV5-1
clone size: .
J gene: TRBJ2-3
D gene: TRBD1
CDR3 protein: CASSLGQGATDTQYF
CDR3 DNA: TGCGCCAGCAGCTTAGGACAGGGGGCCACAGATACGCAGTATTTT

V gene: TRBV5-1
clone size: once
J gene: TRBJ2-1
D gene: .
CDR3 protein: CASSLGLADNGNEQFF
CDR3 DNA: TGCGCCAGCAGCTTGGGGTTAGCGGACAATGGCAATGAGCAGTTCTTC

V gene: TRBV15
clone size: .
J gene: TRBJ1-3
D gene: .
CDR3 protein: CATSRDLGAVKSGNTIYF
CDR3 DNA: TGTGCCACCAGCAGAGATTTGGGGGCGGTTAAATCTGGAAACACCATATATTTT

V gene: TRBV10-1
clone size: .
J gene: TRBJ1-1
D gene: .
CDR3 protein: CASSEEGVGTEAFF
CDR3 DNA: TGCGCCAGCAGTGAGGAGGGGGTCGGCACTGAAGCTTTCTTT

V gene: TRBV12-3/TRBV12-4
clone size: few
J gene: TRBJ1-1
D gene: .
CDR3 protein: CASRPRGTEAFF
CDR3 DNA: TGTGCCAGCAGACCTAGGGGCACTGAAGCTTTCTTT

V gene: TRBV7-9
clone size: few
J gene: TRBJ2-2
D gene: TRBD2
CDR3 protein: CASSPGLAGRGGELFF
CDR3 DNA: TGTGCCAGCAGCCCGGGACTAGCGGGACGAGGCGGGGAGCTGTTTTTT

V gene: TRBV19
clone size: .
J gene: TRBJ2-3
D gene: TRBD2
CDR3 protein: CASSTILADFTDTQYF
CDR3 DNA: TGTGCCAGTAGTACGATACTAGCGGATTTCACAGATACGCAGTATTTT

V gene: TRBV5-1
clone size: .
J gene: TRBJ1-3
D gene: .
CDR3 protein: CASSLAFLGAIGNTIYF
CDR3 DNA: TGCGCCAGCAGCTTGGCCTTTCTTGGGGCGATTGGAAACACCATATATTTT

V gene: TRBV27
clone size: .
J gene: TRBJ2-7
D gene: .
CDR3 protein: CASSSDYSLYEQYF
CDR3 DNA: TGTGCCAGCAGCTCGGACTATTCTTTATACGAGCAGTACTTC

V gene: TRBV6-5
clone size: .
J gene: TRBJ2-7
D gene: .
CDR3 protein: CASSLGQYYEQYF
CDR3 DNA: TGTGCCAGCAGTCTTGGCCAATACTACGAGCAGTACTTC

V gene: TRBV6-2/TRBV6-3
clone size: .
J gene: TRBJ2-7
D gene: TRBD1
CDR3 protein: CASSFPAGGSYEQYF
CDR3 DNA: TGTGCCAGCAGTTTTCCGGCAGGGGGCTCCTACGAGCAGTACTTC

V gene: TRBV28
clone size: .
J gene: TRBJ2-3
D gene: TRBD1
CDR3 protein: CASSGGTGEPITDTQYF
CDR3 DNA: TGTGCCAGCAGTGGGGGGACAGGGGAACCCATCACAGATACGCAGTATTTT

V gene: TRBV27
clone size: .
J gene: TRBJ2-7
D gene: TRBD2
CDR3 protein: CASSLGRGLASYEQYF
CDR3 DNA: TGTGCCAGCAGTTTAGGAAGGGGACTAGCTTCCTACGAGCAGTACTTC

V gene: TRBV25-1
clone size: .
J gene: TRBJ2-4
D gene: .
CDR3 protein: CASRNSGIGGNIQYF
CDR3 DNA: TGTGCCAGCAGGAACTCGGGAATCGGGGGTAACATTCAGTACTTC

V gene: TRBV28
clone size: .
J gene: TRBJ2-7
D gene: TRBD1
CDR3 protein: CASSVTGVSSYEQYF
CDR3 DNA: TGTGCCAGCAGCGTGACAGGGGTATCATCCTACGAGCAGTACTTC

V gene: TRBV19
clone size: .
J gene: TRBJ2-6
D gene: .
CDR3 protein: CASSTGGADGANVLTF
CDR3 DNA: TGTGCCAGTAGTACGGGGGGCGCAGATGGGGCCAACGTCCTGACTTTC

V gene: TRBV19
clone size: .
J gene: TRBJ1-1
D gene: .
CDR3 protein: CASSPRQAGDTEAFF
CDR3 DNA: TGTGCCAGTAGTCCCCGACAGGCCGGAGACACTGAAGCTTTCTTT

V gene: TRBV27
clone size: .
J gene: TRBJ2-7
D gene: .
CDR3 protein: CASSLGAPYEQYF
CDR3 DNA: TGTGCCAGCAGTCTGGGGGCCCCCTACGAGCAGTACTTC

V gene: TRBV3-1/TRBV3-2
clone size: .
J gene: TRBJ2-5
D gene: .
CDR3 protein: CASSLNRETQYF
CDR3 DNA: TGTGCCAGCAGTTTGAACAGGGAGACCCAGTACTTC

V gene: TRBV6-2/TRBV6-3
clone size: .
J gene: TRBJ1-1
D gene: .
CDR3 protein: CASSYSPGEAFF
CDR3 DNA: TGTGCCAGCAGTTATTCCCCAGGGGAGGCTTTCTTT

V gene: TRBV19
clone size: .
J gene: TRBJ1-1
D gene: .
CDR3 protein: CASSPTGNTEAFF
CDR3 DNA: TGTGCCAGTAGTCCCACAGGGAACACTGAAGCTTTCTTT

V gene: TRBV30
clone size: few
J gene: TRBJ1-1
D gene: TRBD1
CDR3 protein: CAWDRGHTEAFF
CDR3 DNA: TGTGCCTGGGACAGGGGCCACACTGAAGCTTTCTTT

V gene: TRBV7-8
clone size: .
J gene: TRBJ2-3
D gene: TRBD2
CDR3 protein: CASSLLAGFSTDTQYF
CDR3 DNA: TGTGCCAGCAGCTTACTAGCGGGGTTCAGCACAGATACGCAGTATTTT

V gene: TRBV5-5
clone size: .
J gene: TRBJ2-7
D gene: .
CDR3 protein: CASSFSRGSGNEQYF
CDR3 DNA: TGTGCCAGCAGCTTTTCTCGGGGGTCGGGTAACGAGCAGTACTTC

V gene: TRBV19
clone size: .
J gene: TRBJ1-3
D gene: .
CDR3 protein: CASSGTGSTIYF
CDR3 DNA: TGTGCCAGTAGCGGAACAGGTAGCACCATATATTTT

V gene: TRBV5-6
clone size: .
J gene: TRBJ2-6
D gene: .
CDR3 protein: CASTLWGSGANVLTF
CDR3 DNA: TGTGCCAGCACCCTCTGGGGCAGTGGGGCCAACGTCCTGACTTTC

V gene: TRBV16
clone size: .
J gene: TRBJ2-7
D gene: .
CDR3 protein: CASSQGSYEQYF
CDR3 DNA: TGTGCCAGCAGTCAGGGCTCCTACGAGCAGTACTTC

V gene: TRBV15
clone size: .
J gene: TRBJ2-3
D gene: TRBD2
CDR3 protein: CATSRGLAGDTDTQYF
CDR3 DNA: TGTGCCACCAGCAGAGGACTAGCGGGAGACACAGATACGCAGTATTTT